The following is a TCR beta chain sequence with its context. Its antigen is unknown. The sample belongs to a study of Ad26.COV2.S vaccination and SARS-CoV-2 variants. The protocol was immunoSEQ multiplex PCR, while the TCRdb copy is restricted to in-frame clones and leaves out a portion. The table includes some 350,000 clones, under 95% detected once. This CDR3 is built from 13 residues. In germline, CDR1 is MNHEY, CDR2 SMNVEV (reference sequence). The V and J ends lost 6 bases and 9 bases respectively, with 18 bases between them. The study's findings and limits: The breadth of spike-specific CD8+ and CD4+ T cell responses after vaccination was reportedly substantial. Among vaccine recipients, spike-specific TCR breadth exceeded that of placebo recipients.

The sequencing used peripheral blood, collected after recovery from COVID-19. This clonotype was obtained from a human donor who had recovered from COVID-19. The V and J genes are TRBV27 and TRBJ2-7; a weak D match, TRBD2 (7 bases). DNA of the CDR3: TGTGCCAGCAGCCGAACAGGGAGGGTAGTGCAGTACTTC. Translated, it gives CASSRTGRVVQYF.